This T cell receptor (beta chain) was retrieved from a study of cytomegalovirus exposure and HLA in healthy donors. Study outcomes and limitations: As confirmed in vitro, a few CMV-associated chains were specific for CMV antigens.

With respect to this clone: What it binds is unknown.

The assay was immunoSEQ multiplex PCR, and TCRdb's table has in-frame clones only and misses some. The profile shows about 330,000 clones, 80% to 90% of them singletons. The validation cohort, a group of around 120 subjects, included the donors and was separate from the roughly 670-subject first cohort. Germline V gene sequence: CDR1 SEHNR, CDR2 FQNEAQ (reference sequence). The CDR3 is made up of 16 amino acids. V lost 0 bases to trimming and J lost 5 bases; unmatched junction nucleotides: 4. The receptor comes from a woman between 18 and 29 years old in good health and CMV-seronegative. The chain uses TRBV7-9 and TRBJ1-4, with 9 nucleotides matching TRBD1. Sample: PBMCs. Written as DNA, the CDR3 is TGTGCCAGCAGCTTAGCGGGGACAGGGAAAAATGAAAAACTGTTTTTT. This gives the protein CASSLAGTGKNEKLFF.